The clone carrying this T cell receptor (beta chain) was found once. This sample stems from a study of blood T cell repertoires in COVID-19. The overall study: There were acute and convalescent COVID-19 samples, and they came from the United States, Italy and Spain. T cells, B-cell-depleted T cells, or PBMCs supplied cDNA or gDNA.

In the authors' methods: Reference gene primer amplification gave estimated nucleated cell counts. Assay used: immunoSEQ multiplex PCR; TCRdb lists only in-frame clones, some missing. D and trimming come from the DNA, and the V and J calls and clone size come from that table. The sample holds 280,000 or so clones, approximately 89% seen once. Trimming took 3 bases from V and 7 from J, leaving 16 bases between them. CDR3 length: 15 residues. Germline V gene data show CDR1 as DFQATT and CDR2 as SNEGSKA (reference sequence). The receptor's source is a woman in her sixties with acute or convalescent COVID-19. The rearrangement joins TRBV20-1 to TRBJ1-6; weak D call: TRBD1 (5 bases). Sequenced sample: peripheral blood. As DNA, the CDR3 is TGCAGTGCTAGTCTAATGGAGGGGTCAAATTCACCCCTCCACTTT. Amino acids: CSASLMEGSNSPLHF.